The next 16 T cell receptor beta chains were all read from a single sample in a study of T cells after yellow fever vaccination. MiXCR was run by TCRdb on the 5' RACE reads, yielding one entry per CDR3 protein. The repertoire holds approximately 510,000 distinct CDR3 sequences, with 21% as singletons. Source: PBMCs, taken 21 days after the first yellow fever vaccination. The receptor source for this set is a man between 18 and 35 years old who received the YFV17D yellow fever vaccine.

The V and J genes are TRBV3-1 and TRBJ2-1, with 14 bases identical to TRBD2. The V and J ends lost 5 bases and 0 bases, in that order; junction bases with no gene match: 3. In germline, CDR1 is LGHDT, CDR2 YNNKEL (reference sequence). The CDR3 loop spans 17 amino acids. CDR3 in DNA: TGTGCCAGCAGCTTGACTAGCGGGGGGGACTCCTACAATGAGCAGTTCTTC. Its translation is CASSLTSGGDSYNEQFF.

This CDR3 reads CASRPLAGVYYEQYF. The CDR3 DNA reads as TGTGCCAGCAGGCCACTAGCGGGGGTATACTACGAGCAGTACTTC. V gene TRBV6-2 or TRBV6-3 combines with J gene TRBJ2-7, with TRBD2 matching 11 bases. CDR1 and CDR2 from the germline V gene are MNHEY and SVGEGT. The CDR3 runs 15 residues. The trim removed 6 bases at V and 3 bases at J, leaving 7 bases unmatched.

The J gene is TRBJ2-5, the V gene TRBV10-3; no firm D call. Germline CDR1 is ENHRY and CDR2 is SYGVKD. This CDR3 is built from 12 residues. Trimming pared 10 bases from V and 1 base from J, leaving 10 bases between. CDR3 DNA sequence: TGTGCCACGATGGACGGCCAAGAGACCCAGTACTTC. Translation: CATMDGQETQYF.

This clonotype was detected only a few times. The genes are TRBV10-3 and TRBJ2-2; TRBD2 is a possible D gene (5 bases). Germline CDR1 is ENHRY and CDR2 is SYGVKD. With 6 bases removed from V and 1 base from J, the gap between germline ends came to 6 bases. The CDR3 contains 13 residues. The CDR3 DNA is TGTGCCATCAGAACTAGGAACACCGGGGAGCTGTTTTTT. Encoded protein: CAIRTRNTGELFF.

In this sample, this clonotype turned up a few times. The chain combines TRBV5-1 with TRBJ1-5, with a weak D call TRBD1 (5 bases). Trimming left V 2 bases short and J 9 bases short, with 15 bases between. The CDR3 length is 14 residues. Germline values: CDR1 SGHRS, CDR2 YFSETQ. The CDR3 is CASSFPEGIGPQHF. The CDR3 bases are TGCGCCAGCAGCTTCCCGGAGGGGATAGGGCCCCAGCATTTT. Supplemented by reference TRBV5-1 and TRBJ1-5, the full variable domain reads KAGVTQTPRYLIKTRGQQVTLSCSPISGHRSVSWYQQTPGQGLQFLFEYFSETQRNKGNFPGRFSGRQFSNSRSEMNVSTLELGDSALYLCASSFPEGIGPQHFGDGTRLSIL.

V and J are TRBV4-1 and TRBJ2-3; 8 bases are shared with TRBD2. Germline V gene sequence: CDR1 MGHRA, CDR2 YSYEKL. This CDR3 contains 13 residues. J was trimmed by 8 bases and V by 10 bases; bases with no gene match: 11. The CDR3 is CATSGGVLSTQYF. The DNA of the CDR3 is TGCGCCACGAGCGGGGGAGTGCTAAGTACGCAGTATTTT.

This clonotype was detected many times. CDR3 protein: CATVGGRSGNTIYF. In DNA form, the CDR3 reads TGTGCCACCGTGGGCGGGCGCTCTGGAAACACCATATATTTT. The J gene is TRBJ1-3, the V gene TRBV12-3 or TRBV12-4; D remains unclear. The CDR3 covers 14 residues. The V gene lost 10 bases and the J gene lost 0 bases, with 13 bases spanning the gap.

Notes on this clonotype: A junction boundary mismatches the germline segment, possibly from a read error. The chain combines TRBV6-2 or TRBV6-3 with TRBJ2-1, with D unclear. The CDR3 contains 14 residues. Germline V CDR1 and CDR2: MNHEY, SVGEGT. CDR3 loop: CASSIGYFGNELFF. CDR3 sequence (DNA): TGTGCCAGCAGTATAGGGTATTTTGGGAATGAGCTGTTCTTC.

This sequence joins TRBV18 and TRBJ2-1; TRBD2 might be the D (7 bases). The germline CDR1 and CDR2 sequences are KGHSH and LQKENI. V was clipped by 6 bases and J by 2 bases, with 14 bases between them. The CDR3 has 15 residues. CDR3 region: CASSITGGPYNEQFF. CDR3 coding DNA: TGTGCCAGCTCTATTACGGGGGGCCCCTACAATGAGCAGTTCTTC.

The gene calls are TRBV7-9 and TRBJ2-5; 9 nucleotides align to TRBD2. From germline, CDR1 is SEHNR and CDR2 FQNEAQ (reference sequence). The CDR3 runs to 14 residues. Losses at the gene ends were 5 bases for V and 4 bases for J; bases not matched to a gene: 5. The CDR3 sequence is CASSHSGGRETQYF. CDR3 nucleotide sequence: TGTGCCAGCAGCCATAGCGGGGGTCGAGAGACCCAGTACTTC.

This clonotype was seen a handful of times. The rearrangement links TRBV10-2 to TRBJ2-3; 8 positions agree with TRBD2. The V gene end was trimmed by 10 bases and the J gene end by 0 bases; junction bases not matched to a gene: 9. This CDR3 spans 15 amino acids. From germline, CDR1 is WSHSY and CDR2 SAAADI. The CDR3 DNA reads TGCGCCACCGCAAGACTAGCGCTTAGCACAGATACGCAGTATTTT. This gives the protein CATARLALSTDTQYF.

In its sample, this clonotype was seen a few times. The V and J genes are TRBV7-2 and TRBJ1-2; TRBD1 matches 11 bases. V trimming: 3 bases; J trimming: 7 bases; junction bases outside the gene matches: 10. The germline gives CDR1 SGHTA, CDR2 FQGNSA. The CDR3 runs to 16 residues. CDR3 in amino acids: CASSFGVGQGAGGYTF. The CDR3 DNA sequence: TGTGCCAGCAGCTTTGGGGTCGGACAGGGGGCTGGTGGCTACACCTTC. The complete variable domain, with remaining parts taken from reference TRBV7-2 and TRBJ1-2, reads GAGVSQSPSNKVTEKGKDVELRCDPISGHTALYWYRQSLGQGLEFLIYFQGNSAPDKSGLPSDRFSAERTGGSVSTLTIQRTQQEDSAVYLCASSFGVGQGAGGYTFGSGTRLTVV.

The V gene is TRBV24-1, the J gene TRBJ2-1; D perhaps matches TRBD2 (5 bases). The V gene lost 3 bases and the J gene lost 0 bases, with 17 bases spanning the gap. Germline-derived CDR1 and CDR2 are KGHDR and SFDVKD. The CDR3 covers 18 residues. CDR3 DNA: TGTGCCACCAGTGATCGCCTAGCAAAACGGAACTCCTACAATGAGCAGTTCTTC. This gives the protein CATSDRLAKRNSYNEQFF.

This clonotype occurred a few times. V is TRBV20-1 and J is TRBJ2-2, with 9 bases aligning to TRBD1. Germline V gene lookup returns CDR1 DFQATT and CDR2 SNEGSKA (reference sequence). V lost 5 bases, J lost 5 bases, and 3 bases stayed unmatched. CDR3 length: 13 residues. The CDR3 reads CSAFDRGTGELFF. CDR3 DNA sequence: TGCAGTGCTTTCGACAGGGGGACCGGGGAGCTGTTTTTT.

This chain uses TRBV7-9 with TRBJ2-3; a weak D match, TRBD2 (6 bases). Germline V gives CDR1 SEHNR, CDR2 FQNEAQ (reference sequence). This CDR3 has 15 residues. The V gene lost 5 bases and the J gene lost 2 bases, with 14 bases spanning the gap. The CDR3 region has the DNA TGTGCCAGCAGCACCTCTAGCGAACTCACAGATACGCAGTATTTT. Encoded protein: CASSTSSELTDTQYF.

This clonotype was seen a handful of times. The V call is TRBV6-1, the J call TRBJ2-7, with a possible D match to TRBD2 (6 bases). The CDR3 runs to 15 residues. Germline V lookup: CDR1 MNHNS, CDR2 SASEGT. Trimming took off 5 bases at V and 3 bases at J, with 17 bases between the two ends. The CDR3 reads CASSQGLNGGYEQYF. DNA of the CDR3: TGTGCCAGCAGTCAAGGACTCAACGGGGGCTACGAGCAGTACTTC.